The 4 T cell receptor beta chains listed next were all sequenced from one sample in a study of shared clonotypes between healthy human individuals. The method was immunoSEQ multiplex PCR; TCRdb's version includes in-frame clones alone and lacks a portion of them. The sample carries 1.5 million to 2.5 million clones, 85% to 95% recorded once. Naive-designated CD8 cells lacked CD45RO, were positively enriched for CCR7, and omitted terminally differentiated effector memory CD45RA+ cells. Sequenced input: naive CD8+ T cells sorted from blood. All receptors come from a young man in good health.

The chain links TRBV16 to TRBJ1-1, with 7 bases matching TRBD1. The CDR3 is made up of 15 amino acids. The V and J ends lost 1 base and 4 bases, in that order; junction bases with no gene match: 6. Germline values: CDR1 KGHSY, CDR2 FQNENV. As DNA, the CDR3 is TGTGCCAGCAGCCAATTTGGGACAGCGATCACTGAAGCTTTCTTT. Its translation is CASSQFGTAITEAFF.

As to this clone: Within the sample, other DNA sequences also encode this same CDR3. The CDR3 coding sequence is TGTGCCAGCAGCGTCGGCTCCAGCACAGATACGCAGTATTTT. This gives the protein CASSVGSSTDTQYF. The chain links TRBV9 to TRBJ2-3; D is uncertain. Germline CDR1 SGDLS, CDR2 YYNGEE. The CDR3 is made up of 14 amino acids. V lost 2 bases and J lost 0, with 7 bases in between.

Only one count was recorded for this clone. J is TRBJ2-1 and V is TRBV11-3; possibly TRBD1 or TRBD2 for D (5 bases each). There are 15 residues in the CDR3. Germline V lookup: CDR1 SGHNT, CDR2 YENEEA. Trimming removed 5 bases from V and 10 bases from J, with 21 bases in between. CDR3 nucleotides: TGTGCCAGCAGCCATTCGGGGCAGGCCGGACGGGAGCAGTTCTTC. It specifies CASSHSGQAGREQFF.

The V and J genes are TRBV10-3 and TRBJ1-2; 10 nucleotides line up with TRBD1. With V trimmed by 6 bases and J by 6 bases, 7 bases remained unmatched. In germline, CDR1 is ENHRY, CDR2 SYGVKD. The CDR3 is 14 residues long. The CDR3 spells CAISQPGTGDGYTF. The CDR3 coding sequence is TGTGCCATCAGCCAACCCGGGACAGGGGATGGCTACACCTTC.